These 2 T cell receptor beta chains share one sample of origin, sequenced in a study of blood T cell repertoires in COVID-19. TCRdb's copy holds only in-frame clones and misses some; the assay was immunoSEQ multiplex PCR. The sample shows under 200,000 clones, approximately 85% of them seen only once. The sample was peripheral blood. All receptors derive from a woman over 75 with acute or convalescent COVID-19.

The chain has TRBV29-1 and TRBJ1-1; no firm D call. Germline CDR1 reads SQVTM; CDR2 reads ANQGSEA. The ends were cut back, 6 bases at V and 1 base at J, with 12 bases in the middle. The CDR3 extends over 13 amino acids. The DNA of the CDR3 is TGCAGCGTGGTAACAACGGGGAACACTGAAGCTTTCTTT. It encodes CSVVTTGNTEAFF.

J is TRBJ2-3 and V is TRBV7-9, with D perhaps TRBD2 (7 bases). Germline CDR1 SEHNR, CDR2 FQNEAQ (reference sequence). V gave up 4 bases and J gave up 2 bases, with 16 bases separating them. The CDR3 covers 16 residues. The CDR3 DNA follows: TGTGCCAGCAGCTCTCGGGGGGCACTTACCACAGATACGCAGTATTTT. Protein product: CASSSRGALTTDTQYF.